These 6 T cell receptor beta chains originate from one sample sequenced in a study of cytomegalovirus exposure and HLA in healthy donors. The PCR had 60 Vbeta and 13 Jbeta primers. Sequencing was performed with immunoSEQ multiplex PCR; in TCRdb, only in-frame clones are kept and a portion is missing. The sample carries roughly 100,000 clones, approximately 80% recorded once. Sequencing was done on a sample of PBMCs. Every receptor here comes from a male donor in good health and CMV-seronegative.

This clone was picked up a small number of times. The chain has TRBV5-8 and TRBJ2-7, with 9 bases fitting TRBD1. CDR3 size: 13 residues. From germline, CDR1 is SGHTS and CDR2 YDEGEE. V lost 5 bases to trimming and J lost 0 bases; unmatched junction nucleotides: 0. The CDR3 reads CASRGQGSYEQYF. The CDR3 nucleotides read TGTGCCAGCAGGGGACAGGGCTCCTACGAGCAGTACTTC.

The chain has TRBV2 and TRBJ2-7; D is perhaps TRBD1 (5 bases). Germline assignment: CDR1 SNHLY and CDR2 FYNNEI. The V and J ends lost 9 bases and 2 bases respectively, with 11 bases between them. This CDR3 is built from 12 residues. In DNA, the CDR3 is TGTGCCAGTAAAGACAGAACCTACGAGCAGTACTTC. This codes for CASKDRTYEQYF. Looking up the rest from reference TRBV2 and TRBJ2-7 gives the full variable domain: EPEVTQTPSHQVTQMGQEVILRCVPISNHLYFYWYRQILGQKVEFLVSFYNNEISEKSEIFDDQFSVERPDGSNFTLKIRSTKLEDSAMYFCASKDRTYEQYFGPGTRLTVT.

This clone showed up just a few times. This chain connects TRBV14 to TRBJ2-7; unclear D gene. The CDR3 is 11 amino acids. Germline CDR1 reads SGHDN; CDR2 reads FVKESK. V was shortened by 7 bases and J by 3 bases, with 7 bases between the two germline ends. The CDR3 here is CASNSSYEQYF. CDR3 bases: TGTGCCAGCAACAGCAGCTACGAGCAGTACTTC.

CDR3 amino acids: CASASAGANVLTF. CDR3 nucleotide sequence: TGTGCCAGCGCCTCGGCTGGGGCCAACGTCCTGACTTTC. V is TRBV27 and J is TRBJ2-6; D remains unclear. The CDR3 totals 13 residues. V gave up 8 bases and J gave up 2 bases, with 7 bases separating them. Germline V CDR1 and CDR2: MNHEY, SMNVEV (reference sequence).

The V and J genes are TRBV7-8 and TRBJ2-7, with TRBD2 matching 8 bases. The CDR3 is made up of 15 amino acids. Germline CDR1 reads SGHVS; CDR2 reads FQNEAQ. V dropped 2 bases and J dropped 7; count of bases not matched to a gene: 10. The CDR3 reads CASSLLSSGSGEQYF. The CDR3 DNA reads as TGTGCCAGCAGCTTACTCTCCAGCGGGAGTGGAGAGCAGTACTTC.

The chain recombines TRBV25-1 with TRBJ2-3; TRBD2 matches at 8 bases. This CDR3 spans 15 amino acids. The V gene's germline CDR1 is MGHDK and CDR2 SYGVNS. V lost 3 bases and J lost 6; bases outside the gene matches: 8. The CDR3 spells CASSDSGGHSDTQYF. The CDR3 DNA reads TGTGCCAGCAGTGACAGCGGGGGACATTCGGATACGCAGTATTTT.